This TCR beta chain was identified during a study of cytomegalovirus exposure and HLA in healthy donors. The primer mix had 60 Vbeta and 13 Jbeta primers. Clones were sequenced by immunoSEQ multiplex PCR, and TCRdb holds only the in-frame ones, with some missing. The sample has 150,000 to 180,000 clones; 60% to 75% are singletons. The CDR3 has 14 residues. The germline V gene has CDR1 SEHNR and CDR2 FQNEAQ (reference sequence). Comment on this clone: A junction end diverges from the germline sequence, so it may reflect a read error.

This sequence was found in a man aged 18 to 35 in good health and CMV-seronegative. Sequencing was performed on PBMCs. V gene TRBV7-9 combines with J gene TRBJ2-6; TRBD1 agrees at 7 bases. CDR3 coding DNA: TGTGCCAGCACAGACAGGGCTGGGGCCAACGGCCTGACTTTC. It is translated as CASTDRAGANGLTF.